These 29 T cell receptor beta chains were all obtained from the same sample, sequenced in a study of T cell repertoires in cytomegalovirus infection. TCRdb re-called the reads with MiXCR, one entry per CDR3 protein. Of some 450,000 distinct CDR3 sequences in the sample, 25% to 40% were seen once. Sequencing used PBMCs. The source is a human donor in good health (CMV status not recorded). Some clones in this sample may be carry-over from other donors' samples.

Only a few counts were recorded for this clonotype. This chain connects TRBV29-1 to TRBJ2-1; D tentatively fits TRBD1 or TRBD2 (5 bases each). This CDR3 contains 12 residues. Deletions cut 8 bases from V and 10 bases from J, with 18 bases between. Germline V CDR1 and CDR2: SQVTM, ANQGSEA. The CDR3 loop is CSLTLVGEEQFF. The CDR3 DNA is TGCAGCCTGACTCTGGTGGGGGAAGAGCAGTTCTTC.

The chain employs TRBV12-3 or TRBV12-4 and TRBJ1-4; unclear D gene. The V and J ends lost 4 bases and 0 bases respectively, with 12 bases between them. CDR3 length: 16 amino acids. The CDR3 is CASSSEPAATNEKLFF. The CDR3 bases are TGTGCCAGCAGTTCTGAACCGGCCGCAACTAATGAAAAACTGTTTTTT.

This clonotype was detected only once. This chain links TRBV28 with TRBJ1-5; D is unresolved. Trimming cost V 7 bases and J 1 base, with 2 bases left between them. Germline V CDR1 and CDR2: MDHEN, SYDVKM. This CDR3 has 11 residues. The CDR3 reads CASMSNQPQHF. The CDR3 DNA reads TGTGCCAGCATGAGCAATCAGCCCCAGCATTTT.

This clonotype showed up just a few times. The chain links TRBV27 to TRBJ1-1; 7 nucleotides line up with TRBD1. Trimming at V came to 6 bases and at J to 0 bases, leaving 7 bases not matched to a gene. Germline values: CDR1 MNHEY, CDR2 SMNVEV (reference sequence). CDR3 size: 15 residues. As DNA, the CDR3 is TGTGCCAGCAGCCGACAGGGCGTCATGAACACTGAAGCTTTCTTT. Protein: CASSRQGVMNTEAFF.

The CDR3 protein is CASVAPGSTTEAFF. DNA for the CDR3: TGTGCCAGCGTCGCTCCCGGCAGTACCACTGAAGCTTTCTTT. The rearrangement joins TRBV25-1 to TRBJ1-1; D is ambiguous. Germline-derived CDR1 and CDR2 are MGHDK and SYGVNS. The CDR3 is 14 residues long. V was clipped by 8 bases and J by 4 bases, with 17 bases between them.

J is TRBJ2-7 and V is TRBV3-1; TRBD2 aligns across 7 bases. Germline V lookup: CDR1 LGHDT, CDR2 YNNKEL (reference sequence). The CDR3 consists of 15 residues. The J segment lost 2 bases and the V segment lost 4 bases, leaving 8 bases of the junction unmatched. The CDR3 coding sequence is TGTGCCAGCAGCCCCGCCGGGGGGTTTGCCTACGAGCAGTACTTC. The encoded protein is CASSPAGGFAYEQYF.

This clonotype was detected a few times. The CDR3 sequence: CASNNMGTGDPYEQYF. As DNA, the CDR3 is TGTGCCAGCAACAATATGGGGACAGGGGACCCCTACGAGCAGTACTTC. This chain connects TRBV7-2 to TRBJ2-7; 10 bases fit TRBD1. This CDR3 contains 16 residues. V trimming: 7 bases; J trimming: 2 bases; junction bases outside the gene matches: 11. Germline V lookup: CDR1 SGHTA, CDR2 FQGNSA.

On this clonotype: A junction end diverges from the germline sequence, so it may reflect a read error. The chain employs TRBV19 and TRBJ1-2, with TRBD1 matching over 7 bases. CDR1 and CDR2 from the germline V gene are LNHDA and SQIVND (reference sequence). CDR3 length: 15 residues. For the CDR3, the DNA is TGTGACAGTAGGACTCGGGACAGAGGTGACTTTGGCTACACCTTC. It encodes CDSRTRDRGDFGYTF.

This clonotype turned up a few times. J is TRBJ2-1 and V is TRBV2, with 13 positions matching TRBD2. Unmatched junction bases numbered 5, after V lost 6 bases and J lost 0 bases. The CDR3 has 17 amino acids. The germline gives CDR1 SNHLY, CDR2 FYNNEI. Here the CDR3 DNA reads TGTGCCAGCAGCGGACTAGCGGGGGCCCGCTCCTACAATGAGCAGTTCTTC. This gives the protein CASSGLAGARSYNEQFF.

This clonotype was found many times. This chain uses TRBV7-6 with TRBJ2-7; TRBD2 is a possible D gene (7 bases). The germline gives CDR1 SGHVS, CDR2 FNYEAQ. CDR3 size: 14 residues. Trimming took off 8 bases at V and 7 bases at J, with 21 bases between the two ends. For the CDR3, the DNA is TGTGCCAGCGGCCGCGGGGCGGGGGCCAAGGAGCAGTACTTC. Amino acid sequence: CASGRGAGAKEQYF.

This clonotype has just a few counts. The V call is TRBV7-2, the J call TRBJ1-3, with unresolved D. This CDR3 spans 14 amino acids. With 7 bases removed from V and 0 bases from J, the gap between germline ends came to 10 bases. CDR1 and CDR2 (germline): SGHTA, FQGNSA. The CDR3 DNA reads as TGTGCCAGCAAACAGATCCACTCTGGAAACACCATATATTTT. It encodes CASKQIHSGNTIYF.

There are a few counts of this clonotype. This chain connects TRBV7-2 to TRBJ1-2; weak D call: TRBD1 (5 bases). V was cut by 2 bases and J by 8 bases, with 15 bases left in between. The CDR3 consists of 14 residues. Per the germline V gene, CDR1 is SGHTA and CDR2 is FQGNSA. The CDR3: CASSLRGFLPGYTF. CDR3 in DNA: TGTGCCAGCAGCTTAAGGGGTTTTCTTCCGGGCTACACCTTC. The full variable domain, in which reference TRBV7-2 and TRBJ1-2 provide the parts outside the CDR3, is GAGVSQSPSNKVTEKGKDVELRCDPISGHTALYWYRQSLGQGLEFLIYFQGNSAPDKSGLPSDRFSAERTGGSVSTLTIQRTQQEDSAVYLCASSLRGFLPGYTFGSGTRLTVV.

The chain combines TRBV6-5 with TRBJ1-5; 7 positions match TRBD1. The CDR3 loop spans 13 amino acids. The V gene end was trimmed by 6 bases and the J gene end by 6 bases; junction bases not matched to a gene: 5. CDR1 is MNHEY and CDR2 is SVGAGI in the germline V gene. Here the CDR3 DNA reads TGTGCCAGCAGACTAGACAGGGTTCAGCCCCAGCATTTT. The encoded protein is CASRLDRVQPQHF.

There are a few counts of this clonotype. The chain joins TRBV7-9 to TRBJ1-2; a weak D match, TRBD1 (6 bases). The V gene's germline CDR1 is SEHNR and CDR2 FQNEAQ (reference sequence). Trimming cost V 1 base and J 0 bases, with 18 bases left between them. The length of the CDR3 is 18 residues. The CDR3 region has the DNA TGTGCCAGCAGCTTAGACCCTACTACAGGGTCAGCTAACTATGGCTACACCTTC. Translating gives CASSLDPTTGSANYGYTF.

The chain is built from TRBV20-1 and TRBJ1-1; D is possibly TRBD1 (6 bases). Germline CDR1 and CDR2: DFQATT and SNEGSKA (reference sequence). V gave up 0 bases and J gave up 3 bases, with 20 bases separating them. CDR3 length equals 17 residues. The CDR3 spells CSARDERGGGKYTEAFF. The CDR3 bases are TGCAGTGCTAGAGATGAACGGGGTGGGGGCAAGTACACTGAAGCTTTCTTT.

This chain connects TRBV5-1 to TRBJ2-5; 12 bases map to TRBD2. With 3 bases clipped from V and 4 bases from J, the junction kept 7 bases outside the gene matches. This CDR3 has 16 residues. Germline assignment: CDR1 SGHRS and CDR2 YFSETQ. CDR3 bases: TGCGCCAGCAGCTATTTGACTAGCGGGGGAAGAGAGACCCAGTACTTC. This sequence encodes CASSYLTSGGRETQYF.

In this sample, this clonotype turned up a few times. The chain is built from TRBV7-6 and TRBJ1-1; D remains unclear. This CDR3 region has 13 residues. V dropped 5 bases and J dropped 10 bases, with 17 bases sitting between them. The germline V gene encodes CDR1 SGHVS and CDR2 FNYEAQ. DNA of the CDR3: TGTGCCAGCAGCCGCGAGGTGGGTAGCCGAGCTTTCTTT. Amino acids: CASSREVGSRAFF. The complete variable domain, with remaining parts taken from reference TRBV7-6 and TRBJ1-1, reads GAGVSQSPRYKVTKRGQDVALRCDPISGHVSLYWYRQALGQGPEFLTYFNYEAQQDKSGLPNDRFSAERPEGSISTLTIQRTEQRDSAMYRCASSREVGSRAFFGQGTRLTVV.

This chain's CDR3 is CATSEGGRVADTQYF. The DNA of the CDR3 is TGTGCCACCTCCGAGGGGGGGCGAGTGGCAGATACGCAGTATTTT. J is TRBJ2-3 and V is TRBV24-1; the D gene is possibly TRBD2 (7 bases). Trimming cost V 9 bases and J 4 bases, with 19 bases left between them. The germline V gene encodes CDR1 KGHDR and CDR2 SFDVKD. CDR3 length: 15 residues.

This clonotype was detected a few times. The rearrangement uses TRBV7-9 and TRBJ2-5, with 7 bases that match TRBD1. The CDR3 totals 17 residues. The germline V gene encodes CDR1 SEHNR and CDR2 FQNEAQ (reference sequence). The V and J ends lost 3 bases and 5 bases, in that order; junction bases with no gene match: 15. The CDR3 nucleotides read TGTGCCAGCAGCTTTAATCGGTTTCCCAGGGGGTATGAGACCCAGTACTTC. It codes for CASSFNRFPRGYETQYF.

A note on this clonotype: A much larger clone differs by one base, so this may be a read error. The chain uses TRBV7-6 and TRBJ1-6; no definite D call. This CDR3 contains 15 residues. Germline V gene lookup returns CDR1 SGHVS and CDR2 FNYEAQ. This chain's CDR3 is CARSLERFGNSPLHF. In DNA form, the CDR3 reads TGTGCCAGAAGCTTAGAGAGGTTCGGTAATTCACCCCTCCACTTT.

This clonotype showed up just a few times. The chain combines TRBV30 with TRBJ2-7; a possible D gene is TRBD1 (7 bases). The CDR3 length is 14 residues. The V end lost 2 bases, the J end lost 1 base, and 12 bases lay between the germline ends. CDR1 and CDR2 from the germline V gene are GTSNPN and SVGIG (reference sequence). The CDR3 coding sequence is TGTGCCTGGAGTCTGACAGGGAGGTCCTACGAGCAGTACTTC. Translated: CAWSLTGRSYEQYF.

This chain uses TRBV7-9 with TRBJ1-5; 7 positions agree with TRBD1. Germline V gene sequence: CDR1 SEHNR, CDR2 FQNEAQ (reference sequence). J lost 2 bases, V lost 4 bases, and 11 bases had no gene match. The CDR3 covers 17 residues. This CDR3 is CASSSPPGTEGNQPQHF. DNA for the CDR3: TGTGCCAGCAGCTCCCCACCCGGGACAGAGGGCAATCAGCCCCAGCATTTT.

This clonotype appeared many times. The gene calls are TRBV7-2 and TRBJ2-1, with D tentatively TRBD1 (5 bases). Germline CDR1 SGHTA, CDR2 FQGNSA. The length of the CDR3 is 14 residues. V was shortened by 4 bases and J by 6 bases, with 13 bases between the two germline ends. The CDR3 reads CASSSRRGGNEQFF. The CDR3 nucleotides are TGTGCCAGCAGCTCTCGAAGGGGTGGCAATGAGCAGTTCTTC.

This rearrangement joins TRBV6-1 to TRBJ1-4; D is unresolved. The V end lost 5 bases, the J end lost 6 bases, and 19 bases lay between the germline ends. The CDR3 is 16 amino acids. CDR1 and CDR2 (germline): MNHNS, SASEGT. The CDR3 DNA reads TGTGCCAGCAGTTACCCACCCGGGGTCCCCCATGAAAAACTGTTTTTT. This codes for CASSYPPGVPHEKLFF.

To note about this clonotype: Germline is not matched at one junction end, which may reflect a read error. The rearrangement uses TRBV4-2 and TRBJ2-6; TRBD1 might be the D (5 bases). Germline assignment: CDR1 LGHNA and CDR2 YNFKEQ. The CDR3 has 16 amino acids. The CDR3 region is CASSQVDSSVANVLTF. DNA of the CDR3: TGTGCAAGCAGCCAGGTTGACAGCTCTGTTGCCAACGTCCTGACTTTC.

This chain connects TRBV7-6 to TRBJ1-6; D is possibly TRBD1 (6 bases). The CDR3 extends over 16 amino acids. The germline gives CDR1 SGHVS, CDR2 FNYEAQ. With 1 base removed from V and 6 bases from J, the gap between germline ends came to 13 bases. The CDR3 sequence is CASSLEGGMFNSPLHF. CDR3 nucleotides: TGTGCCAGCAGCTTAGAAGGGGGTATGTTTAATTCACCCCTCCACTTT. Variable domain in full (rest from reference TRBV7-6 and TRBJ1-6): GAGVSQSPRYKVTKRGQDVALRCDPISGHVSLYWYRQALGQGPEFLTYFNYEAQQDKSGLPNDRFSAERPEGSISTLTIQRTEQRDSAMYRCASSLEGGMFNSPLHFGNGTRLTVT.

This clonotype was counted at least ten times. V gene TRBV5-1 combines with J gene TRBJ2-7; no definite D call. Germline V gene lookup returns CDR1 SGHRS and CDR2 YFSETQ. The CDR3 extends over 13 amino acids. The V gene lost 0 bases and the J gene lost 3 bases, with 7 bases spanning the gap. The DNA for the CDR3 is TGCGCCAGCAGCTTGGACGGAAACTACGAGCAGTACTTC. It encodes CASSLDGNYEQYF.

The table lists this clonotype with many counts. DNA of the CDR3: TGCGCCAGCAGCCAAGATCCGACTGGGGGGGCCAACGTCCTGACTTTC. This encodes CASSQDPTGGANVLTF. The V gene is TRBV4-3, the J gene TRBJ2-6; no clear D gene. V lost 0 bases, J lost 4 bases, and 10 bases lay in between. Germline CDR1 reads LGHNA; CDR2 reads YSLEER. There are 16 residues in the CDR3.

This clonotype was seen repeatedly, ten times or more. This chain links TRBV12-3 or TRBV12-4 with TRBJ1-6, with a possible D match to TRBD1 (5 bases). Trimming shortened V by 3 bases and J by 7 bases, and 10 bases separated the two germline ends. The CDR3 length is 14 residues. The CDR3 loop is CASSFQGGNSPLHF. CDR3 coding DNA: TGTGCCAGCAGTTTTCAGGGAGGGAATTCACCCCTCCACTTT.